The 8 T cell receptor beta chains reported below all come from one sample, sequenced in a study of molecular identifiers for immune sequencing clone quantification (dated by TCRdb to the late 2010s). Libraries were constructed by PCR. These reads were obtained on a NextSeq 500. TCRdb reprocessing: public reads trimmed at Q25 with fastp, clones called with MiXCR, in-frame beta chains kept. Rows merge per CDR3 protein into single entries with the most common DNA and genes. This sample gives about half a million distinct CDR3 sequences in total; approximately 25% of them show up just once. Around 0.79% of the sample is in the top ten clones. Sample: naive CD8+ T cells from blood, with Jurkat cell RNA spiked in. The cell subset or site label, as the study defines it: FACS-sorted CD8+CD4-CCR7+CD45RA+ naive T cells. These receptors all stem from a human donor in good health. Some libraries in this study had Jurkat cell RNA spiked in.

This chain connects TRBV7-2 to TRBJ1-5; maybe TRBD1 (5 bases). The CDR3 runs to 15 residues. The ends were cut back, 5 bases at V and 5 bases at J, with 16 bases in the middle. Germline V gives CDR1 SGHTA, CDR2 FQGNSA. In nucleotides, the CDR3 is TGTGCCAGCAGCCTCCCGGACGGGACCTATCAGCCCCAGCATTTT. The encoded protein is CASSLPDGTYQPQHF.

This clonotype has just a few counts. The J gene is TRBJ1-1, the V gene TRBV5-5; D gene unclear. Germline loops: CDR1 SGHKS, CDR2 YYEKEE (reference sequence). V was pared by 3 bases and J by 8 bases, with 11 bases between. This CDR3 has 12 residues. The CDR3 DNA follows: TGTGCCAGCAGCTCCCGACCTACGGAAGCTTTCTTT. Translation gives CASSSRPTEAFF.

This clonotype has a count of ten or more. This chain joins TRBV12-5 and TRBJ1-1; D is unclear. This CDR3 is 14 amino acids long. Germline-derived CDR1 and CDR2 are LGHNT and FRNRAP. The ends were cut back, 3 bases at V and 1 base at J, with 9 bases in the middle. The CDR3 DNA is TGTGCTAGTGGTTTTTCCGTGCAGAACACTGAAGCTTTCTTT. The encoded protein is CASGFSVQNTEAFF.

At least ten counts were recorded for this clonotype. The chain carries TRBV4-3 and TRBJ1-5, with D uncertain. The CDR3 spans 14 residues. Trimming shortened V by 0 bases and J by 2 bases, and 5 bases separated the two germline ends. Per the germline V gene, CDR1 is LGHNA and CDR2 is YSLEER. The CDR3 here is CASSQDRGNQPQHF. CDR3 in DNA: TGCGCCAGCAGCCAAGATCGAGGCAATCAGCCCCAGCATTTT.

As to this clonotype: The junction departs from the called germline gene at one end, perhaps through a read error. This chain connects TRBV18 to TRBJ2-7; D is possibly TRBD2 (5 bases). CDR1 and CDR2 (germline): KGHSH, LQKENI. The CDR3 length is 13 residues. CDR3 in DNA: TGTGCCCGCTCACCCGAGGGCCTAGCCGCGCAGTACTTC. Its translation: CARSPEGLAAQYF. The entire variable domain, with the rest obtained from reference TRBV18 and TRBJ2-7, is as follows: NAGVMQNPRHLVRRRGQEARLRCSPMKGHSHVYWYRQLPEEGLKFMVYLQKENIIDESGMPKERFSAEFPKEGPSILRIQQVVRGDSAAYFCARSPEGLAAQYFGPGTRLTVT.

Regarding this clonotype: The junction and the germline gene differ at one end; a read error may be behind it. The CDR3 loop reads CASSQAPPGTAQEAQYF. In DNA, the CDR3 is TGCGCCAGCAGCCAAGCCCCCCCCGGGACAGCCCAAGAGGCCCAGTACTTC. This rearrangement joins TRBV4-3 to TRBJ2-5, with 7 bases matching TRBD1. Germline values: CDR1 LGHNA, CDR2 YSLEER. The CDR3 has 17 amino acids.

This chain connects TRBV19 to TRBJ2-3, with 8 bases identical to TRBD2. The CDR3 loop spans 16 amino acids. The V segment lost 3 bases and the J segment 1 base; nucleotides outside the gene matches: 6. Germline-derived CDR1 and CDR2 are LNHDA and SQIVND (reference sequence). The CDR3: CASSMGSGRGTDTQYF. As DNA, the CDR3 is TGTGCCAGTAGTATGGGCAGCGGGAGAGGCACAGATACGCAGTATTTT.

This chain connects TRBV30 to TRBJ2-5, with a possible D match to TRBD1 (6 bases). Per germline, CDR1 GTSNPN and CDR2 SVGIG (reference sequence). CDR3 length: 17 amino acids. V dropped 1 base and J dropped 5 bases, with 23 bases sitting between them. CDR3 bases: TGTGCCTGGAGTGCCCCGCCCGGGACAAACATCCATGAGACCCAGTACTTC. Translating it yields CAWSAPPGTNIHETQYF.